The following is a T cell receptor beta chain sequence with its context. Its target is unknown. Noted time point: patch test 3, about 24 weeks after DPC sensitization. Documented treatment: therapeutic diphenylcyclopropenone sensitization with weekly scalp DPC. This specimen comes from a study of human T cells and chemical hapten exposure. Points from the study as a whole: Compared to controls, expanded TCRs made significantly more large clusters of similar CDR3s.

Via MiXCR, TCRdb re-called the RACE reads, giving one row per CDR3 protein. Of 150,000 to 200,000 distinct CDR3 sequences in the sample, around 30% are singletons; the top ten hold roughly 2.2%. Trimming left V 6 bases short and J 3 bases short, with 10 bases between. The CDR3 has 13 residues. CDR1 is MNHEY and CDR2 is SVGAGI in the germline V gene. The sample in question was whole blood, obtained in connection with sensitization to the hapten diphenylcyclopropenone (DPC). V and J are TRBV6-5 and TRBJ2-3; either TRBD1 or TRBD2 may fit D (5 bases each). The source is a woman under 30 with alopecia areata. Some clones in this sample may be carry-over from other donors' samples. Here the CDR3 reads CASSRDLTDTQYF. As DNA, the CDR3 is TGTGCCAGCAGCCGGGACCTTACAGATACGCAGTATTTT.